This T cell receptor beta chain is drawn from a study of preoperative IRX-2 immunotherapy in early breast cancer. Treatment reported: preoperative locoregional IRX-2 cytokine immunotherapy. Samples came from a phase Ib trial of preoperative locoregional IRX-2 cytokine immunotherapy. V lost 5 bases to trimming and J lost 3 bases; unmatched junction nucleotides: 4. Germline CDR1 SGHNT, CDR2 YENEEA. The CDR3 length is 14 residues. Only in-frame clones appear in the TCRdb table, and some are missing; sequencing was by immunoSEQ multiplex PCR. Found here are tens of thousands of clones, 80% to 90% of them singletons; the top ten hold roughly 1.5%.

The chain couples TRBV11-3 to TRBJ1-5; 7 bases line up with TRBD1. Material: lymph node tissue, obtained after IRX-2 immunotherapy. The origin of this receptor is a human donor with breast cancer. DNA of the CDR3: TGTGCCAGCAGCGAGGGGGCCCTCAATCAGCCCCAGCATTTT. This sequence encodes CASSEGALNQPQHF.